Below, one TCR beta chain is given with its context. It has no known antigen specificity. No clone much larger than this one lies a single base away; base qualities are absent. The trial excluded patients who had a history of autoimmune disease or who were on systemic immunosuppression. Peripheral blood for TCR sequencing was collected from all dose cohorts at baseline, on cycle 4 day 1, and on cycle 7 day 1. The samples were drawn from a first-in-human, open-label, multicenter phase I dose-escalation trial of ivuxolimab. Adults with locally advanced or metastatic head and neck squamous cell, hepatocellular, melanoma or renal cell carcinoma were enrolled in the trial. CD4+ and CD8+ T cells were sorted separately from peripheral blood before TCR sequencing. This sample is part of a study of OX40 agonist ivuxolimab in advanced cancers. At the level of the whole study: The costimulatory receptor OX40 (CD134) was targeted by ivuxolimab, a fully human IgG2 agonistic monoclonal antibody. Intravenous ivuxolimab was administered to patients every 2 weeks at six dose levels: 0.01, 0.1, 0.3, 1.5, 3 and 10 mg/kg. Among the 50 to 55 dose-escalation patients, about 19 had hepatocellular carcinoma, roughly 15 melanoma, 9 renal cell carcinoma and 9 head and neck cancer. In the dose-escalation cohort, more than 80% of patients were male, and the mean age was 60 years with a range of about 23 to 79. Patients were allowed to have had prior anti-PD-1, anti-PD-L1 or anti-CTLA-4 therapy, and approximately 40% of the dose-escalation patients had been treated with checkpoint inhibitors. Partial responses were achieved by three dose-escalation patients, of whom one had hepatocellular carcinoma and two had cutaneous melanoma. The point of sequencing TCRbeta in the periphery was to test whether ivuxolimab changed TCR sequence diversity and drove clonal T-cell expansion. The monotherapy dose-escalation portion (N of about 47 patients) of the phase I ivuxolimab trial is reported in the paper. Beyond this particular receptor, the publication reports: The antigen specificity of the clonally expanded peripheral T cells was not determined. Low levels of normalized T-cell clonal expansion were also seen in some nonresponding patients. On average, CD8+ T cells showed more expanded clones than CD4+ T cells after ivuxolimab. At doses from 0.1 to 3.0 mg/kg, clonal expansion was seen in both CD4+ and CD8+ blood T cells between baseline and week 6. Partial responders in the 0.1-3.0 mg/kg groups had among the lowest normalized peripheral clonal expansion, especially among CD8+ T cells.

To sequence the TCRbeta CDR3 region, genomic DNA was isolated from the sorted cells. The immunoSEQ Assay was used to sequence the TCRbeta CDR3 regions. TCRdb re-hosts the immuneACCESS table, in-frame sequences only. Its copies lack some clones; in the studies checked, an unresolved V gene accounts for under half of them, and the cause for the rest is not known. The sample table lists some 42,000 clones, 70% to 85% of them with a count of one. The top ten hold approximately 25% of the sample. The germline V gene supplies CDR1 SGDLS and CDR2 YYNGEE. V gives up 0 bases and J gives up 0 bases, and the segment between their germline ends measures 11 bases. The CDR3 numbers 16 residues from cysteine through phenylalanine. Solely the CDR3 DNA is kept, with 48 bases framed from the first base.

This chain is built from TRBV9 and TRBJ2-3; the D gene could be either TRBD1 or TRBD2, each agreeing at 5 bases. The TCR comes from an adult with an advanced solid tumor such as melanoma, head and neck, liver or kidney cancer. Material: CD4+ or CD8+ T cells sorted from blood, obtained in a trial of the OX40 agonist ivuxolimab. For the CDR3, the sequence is CASSVGEGLSTDTQYF. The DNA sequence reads TGTGCCAGCAGCGTAGGCGAGGGGCTTAGCACAGATACGCAGTATTTT.